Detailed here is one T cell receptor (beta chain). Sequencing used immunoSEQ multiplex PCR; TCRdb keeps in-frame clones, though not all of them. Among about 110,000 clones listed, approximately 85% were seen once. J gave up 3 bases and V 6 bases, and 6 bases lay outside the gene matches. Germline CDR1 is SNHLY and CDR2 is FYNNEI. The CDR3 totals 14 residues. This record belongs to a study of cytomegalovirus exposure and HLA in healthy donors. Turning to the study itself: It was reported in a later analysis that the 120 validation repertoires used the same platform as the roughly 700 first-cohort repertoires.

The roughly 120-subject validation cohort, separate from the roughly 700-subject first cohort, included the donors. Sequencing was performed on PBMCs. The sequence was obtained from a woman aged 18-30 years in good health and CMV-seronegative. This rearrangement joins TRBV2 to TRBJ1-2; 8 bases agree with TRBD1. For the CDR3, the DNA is TGTGCCAGCAGCATACAGGGGGATGACTATGGCTACACCTTC. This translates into CASSIQGDDYGYTF. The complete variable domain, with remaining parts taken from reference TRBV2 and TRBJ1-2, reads EPEVTQTPSHQVTQMGQEVILRCVPISNHLYFYWYRQILGQKVEFLVSFYNNEISEKSEIFDDQFSVERPDGSNFTLKIRSTKLEDSAMYFCASSIQGDDYGYTFGSGTRLTVV.